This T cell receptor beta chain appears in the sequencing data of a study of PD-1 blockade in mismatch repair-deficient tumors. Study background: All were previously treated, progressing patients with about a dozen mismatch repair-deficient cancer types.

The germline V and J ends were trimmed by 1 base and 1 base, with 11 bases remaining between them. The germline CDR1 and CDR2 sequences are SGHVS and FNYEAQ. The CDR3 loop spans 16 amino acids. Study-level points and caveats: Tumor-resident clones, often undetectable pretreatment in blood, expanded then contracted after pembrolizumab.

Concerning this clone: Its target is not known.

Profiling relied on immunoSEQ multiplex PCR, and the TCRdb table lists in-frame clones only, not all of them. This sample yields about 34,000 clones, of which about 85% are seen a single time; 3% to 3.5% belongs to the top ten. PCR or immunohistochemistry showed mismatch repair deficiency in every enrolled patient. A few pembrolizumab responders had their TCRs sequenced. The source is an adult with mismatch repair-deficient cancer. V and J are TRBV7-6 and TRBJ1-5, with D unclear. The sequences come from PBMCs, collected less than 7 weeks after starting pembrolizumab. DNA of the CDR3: TGTGCCAGCAGCTTAGAGTGGGGAGAGAGCAATCAGCCCCAGCATTTT. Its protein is CASSLEWGESNQPQHF.